The following is a T cell receptor beta chain sequence with its context. The antigen is undetermined. Other DNA sequences from this sample encode an identical CDR3 as well. This specimen comes from a study of shared clonotypes between healthy human individuals. Terminally differentiated effector memory CD45RA+ cells were excluded from the naive CD8 cells, which were CD45RO-negative and positively selected for CCR7. Among the donors, all were Caucasian adults who lived in Nashville, Tennessee. Deep-level running was used for the assay. Using immunoSEQ multiplex PCR, the repertoire was profiled, and TCRdb retains in-frame clones only, with some absent. The sample lists more than 600,000 clones; 90% to 95% were seen once. Study outcomes and limitations: The small donor group covered limited genetic and exposure diversity. Rarefaction gave evidence that sorted-subset sequencing remained incomplete despite large depth.

The sequencing sample was made of naive CD8+ T cells sorted from blood. The sequence derives from a man aged 25-45 years in good health.

CDR3 nucleotides: TGTGCCAGCAGCCCGGTACTCAGCTCCTACAATGAGCAGTTCTTC. The encoded protein is CASSPVLSSYNEQFF. The genes are TRBV7-9 and TRBJ2-1; D unclear. V lost 5 bases to trimming and J lost 0 bases, with 11 bases between them. The CDR3 extends over 15 amino acids. The V gene's germline CDR1 is SEHNR and CDR2 FQNEAQ (reference sequence).